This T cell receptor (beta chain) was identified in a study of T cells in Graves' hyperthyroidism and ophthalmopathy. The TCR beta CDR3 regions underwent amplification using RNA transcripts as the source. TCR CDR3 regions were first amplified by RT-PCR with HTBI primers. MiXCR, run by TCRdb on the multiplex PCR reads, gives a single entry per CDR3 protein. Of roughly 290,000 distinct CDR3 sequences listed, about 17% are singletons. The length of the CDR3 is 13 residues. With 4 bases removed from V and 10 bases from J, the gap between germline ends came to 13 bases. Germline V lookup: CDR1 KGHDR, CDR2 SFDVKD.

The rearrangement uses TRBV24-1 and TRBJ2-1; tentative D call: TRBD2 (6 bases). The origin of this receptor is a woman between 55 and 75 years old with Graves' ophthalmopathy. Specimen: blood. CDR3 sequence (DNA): TGTGCCACCAGTGACCTCACGGGGAGGGAGCAGTTCTTC. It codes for CATSDLTGREQFF.